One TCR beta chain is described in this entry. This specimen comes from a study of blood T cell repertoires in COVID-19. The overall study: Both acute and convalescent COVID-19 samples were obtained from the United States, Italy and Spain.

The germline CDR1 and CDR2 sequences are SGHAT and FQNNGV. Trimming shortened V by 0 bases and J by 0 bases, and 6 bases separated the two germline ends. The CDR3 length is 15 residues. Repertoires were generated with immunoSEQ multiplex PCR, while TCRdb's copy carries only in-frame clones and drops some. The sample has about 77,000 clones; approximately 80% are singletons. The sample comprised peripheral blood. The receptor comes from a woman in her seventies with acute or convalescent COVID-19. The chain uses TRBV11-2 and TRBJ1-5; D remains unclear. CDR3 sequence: CASSLDLGSNQPQHF. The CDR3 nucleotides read TGTGCCAGCAGCTTAGATCTCGGTAGCAATCAGCCCCAGCATTTT.